What follows are 13 T cell receptor beta chains derived from one specimen sequenced in a study of blood T cell repertoires in COVID-19 (dated by TCRdb to the early 2020s). The library came from the immunoSEQ multiplex PCR assay. In TCRdb, the immuneACCESS table is reduced to in-frame sequences with V and J assigned. These tables do not hold every clone; where another copy was compared, an unresolved V gene accounts for under half, and the others remain unexplained. This sample has tens of thousands of clones in its table, and 70% to 90% of those were observed once. The ten most abundant clones make up about 14% of the sample. The sample was peripheral blood. The receptor source for this set is a human donor in a cohort sampled during active COVID-19.

The rearrangement joins TRBV19 to TRBJ1-1; unclear D gene. This CDR3 is 12 amino acids long. From germline, CDR1 is LNHDA and CDR2 SQIVND (reference sequence). Trimming shortened V by 7 bases and J by 4 bases, and 10 bases separated the two germline ends. In DNA form, the CDR3 reads TGTGCCAGTACCCCGGGAGGCACTGAAGCTTTCTTT. Translating gives CASTPGGTEAFF.

This chain joins TRBV19 and TRBJ2-1, with TRBD1 matching 7 bases. Germline V gene data show CDR1 as LNHDA and CDR2 as SQIVND (reference sequence). With V trimmed by 2 bases and J by 5 bases, 9 bases remained unmatched. The CDR3 covers 16 residues. CDR3 loop: CASSIWEKGANNEQFF. In DNA, the CDR3 is TGTGCCAGTAGTATATGGGAGAAGGGGGCTAACAATGAGCAGTTCTTC.

This clone is medium-sized in the sample. The rearrangement joins TRBV6-1 to TRBJ1-2, with 8 bases aligning to TRBD1. The germline gives CDR1 MNHNS, CDR2 SASEGT. V lost 2 bases and J lost 6; bases outside the gene matches: 2. The CDR3 totals 13 residues. The CDR3 loop reads CASSEQGANGYTF. The CDR3 nucleotides read TGTGCCAGCAGTGAACAGGGGGCAAATGGCTACACCTTC.

This clone was seen only once. The V gene is TRBV7-3, the J gene TRBJ1-1, with D hard to call. Germline loops: CDR1 SGHTA, CDR2 FQGTGA. V lost 1 base to trimming and J lost 4 bases, with 7 bases between them. CDR3 length equals 13 residues. Here the CDR3 reads CASSLKGSTEAFF. The CDR3 DNA follows: TGTGCCAGCAGCTTAAAAGGGAGCACTGAAGCTTTCTTT.

CDR3 sequence: CASRDYYTGELFF. The CDR3 nucleotides read TGTGCCAGCAGGGACTACTACACCGGGGAGCTGTTTTTT. This chain links TRBV27 with TRBJ2-2, with a weak D call TRBD2 (6 bases). The CDR3 is 13 amino acids. Germline V gene lookup returns CDR1 MNHEY and CDR2 SMNVEV (reference sequence). V was cut by 6 bases and J by 3 bases, with 8 bases left in between.

This clone was seen a handful of times. The chain is built from TRBV7-3 and TRBJ1-5, with D tentatively TRBD1 (6 bases). The ends were cut back, 7 bases at V and 1 base at J, with 14 bases in the middle. The CDR3 is 15 residues long. Germline V gene sequence: CDR1 SGHTA, CDR2 FQGTGA. The CDR3 protein is CASKLRGKSNQPQHF. Here the CDR3 DNA reads TGTGCCAGCAAATTGAGGGGGAAAAGCAATCAGCCCCAGCATTTT.

The chain carries TRBV7-9 and TRBJ2-7; the D is unclear. Trimming cost V 5 bases and J 3 bases, with 14 bases left between them. This CDR3 is built from 14 residues. The V gene's germline CDR1 is SEHNR and CDR2 FQNEAQ (reference sequence). CDR3 bases: TGTGCCAGCAGCCCCTCCACACGAGGCTACGAGCAGTACTTC. Amino acids: CASSPSTRGYEQYF.

The chain links TRBV5-1 to TRBJ1-1, with D possibly matching TRBD1 (6 bases). V lost 4 bases and J 4 bases, leaving 14 bases between the germline ends. The CDR3 totals 14 residues. The V gene's germline CDR1 is SGHRS and CDR2 YFSETQ. The DNA of the CDR3 is TGCGCCAGCAGCCTTCTCAGGGGCAGCACTGAAGCTTTCTTT. Protein: CASSLLRGSTEAFF.

The gene calls are TRBV4-1 and TRBJ2-3; the D gene is possibly TRBD1 (6 bases). V dropped 1 base and J dropped 2 bases, with 19 bases sitting between them. CDR3 length equals 18 residues. CDR1 and CDR2 (germline): MGHRA, YSYEKL. The DNA for the CDR3 is TGCGCCAGCAGCCAAGTGAAACAGGGAACCATCATCACAGATACGCAGTATTTT. Protein: CASSQVKQGTIITDTQYF.

The chain couples TRBV5-6 to TRBJ1-1, with 7 bases matching TRBD1. The CDR3 extends over 13 amino acids. V lost 2 bases to trimming and J lost 8 bases; unmatched junction nucleotides: 6. CDR1 and CDR2 from the germline V gene are SGHDT and YYEEEE. This CDR3 reads CASSFKGGAEAFF. CDR3 in DNA: TGTGCCAGCAGCTTTAAAGGGGGCGCGGAAGCTTTCTTT.

The chain links TRBV14 to TRBJ1-6; TRBD1 is a possible D gene (6 bases). Germline-derived CDR1 and CDR2 are SGHDN and FVKESK. The CDR3 spans 17 residues. V was pared by 0 bases and J by 7 bases, with 16 bases between. The chain's CDR3 is CASSQDGGAGGNSPLHF. The CDR3 DNA sequence: TGTGCCAGCAGCCAAGATGGGGGCGCGGGGGGGAATTCACCCCTCCACTTT.

This clone was picked up one time. The chain joins TRBV6-2 or TRBV6-3 to TRBJ1-3; no clear D. The CDR3 covers 16 residues. Germline CDR1 reads MNHEY; CDR2 reads SVGEGT. Trimming removed 7 bases at V and 10 bases at J, with 26 bases between. The CDR3 nucleotides are TGTGCCAGCACCCCCGGCGGGTTCGGAGCTGGAACGACCATATATTTT. This translates into CASTPGGFGAGTTIYF.

The gene calls are TRBV9 and TRBJ1-1; the match to TRBD1 covers 7 bases. CDR1 and CDR2 (germline): SGDLS, YYNGEE. Losses at the gene ends were 4 bases for V and 3 bases for J; bases not matched to a gene: 9. CDR3 size: 15 residues. CDR3 coding DNA: TGTGCCAGCAGCAGACGACAGGGTGGGGACACTGAAGCTTTCTTT. Its protein product is CASSRRQGGDTEAFF.